Listed here are 7 T cell receptor beta chains from one sample, sequenced in a study of T cell responses to AZD1222 COVID-19 vaccine. Data came from immunoSEQ multiplex PCR; TCRdb stores just in-frame clones and leaves some out. The sample lists approximately 120,000 clones, more than 85% occurring once. The specimen was peripheral blood, collected on day 0 of AZD1222 vaccination. These receptors were taken from an adult in good health.

J is TRBJ2-3 and V is TRBV29-1; 9 positions match TRBD1. V lost 7 bases to trimming and J lost 2 bases; unmatched junction nucleotides: 4. The germline V gene encodes CDR1 SQVTM and CDR2 ANQGSEA. The CDR3 spans 13 residues. The CDR3 DNA reads as TGCAGCGCGGGACAGGGACACACAGATACGCAGTATTTT. It yields the protein CSAGQGHTDTQYF.

This chain links TRBV29-1 with TRBJ2-3; 8 bases line up with TRBD2. Germline trimming cut 4 bases from V and 2 bases from J; bases unmatched to any gene: 5. Germline lookup yields CDR1 SQVTM and CDR2 ANQGSEA. The CDR3 has 14 amino acids. The CDR3 spells CSVVIAGTTDTQYF. Here the CDR3 DNA reads TGCAGCGTTGTAATAGCGGGGACCACAGATACGCAGTATTTT.

The V and J genes are TRBV28 and TRBJ1-3, with D tentatively TRBD1 (5 bases). Germline V gives CDR1 MDHEN, CDR2 SYDVKM. CDR3 length: 15 amino acids. V lost 2 bases and J lost 4, with 12 bases in between. CDR3 in DNA: TGTGCCAGCAGTTTAGCTGGGACGGGAGGAAACACCATATATTTT. It is translated as CASSLAGTGGNTIYF. Together with reference TRBV28 and TRBJ1-3, the CDR3 gives the full variable domain: DVKVTQSSRYLVKRTGEKVFLECVQDMDHENMFWYRQDPGLGLRLIYFSYDVKMKEKGDIPEGYSVSREKKERFSLILESASTNQTSMYLCASSLAGTGGNTIYFGEGSWLTVV.

The CDR3 loop reads CASSLGSSSYNEQFF. In nucleotides, the CDR3 is TGTGCCAGCAGCTTAGGATCTAGCTCCTACAATGAGCAGTTCTTC. This chain uses TRBV11-2 with TRBJ2-1; D uncertain. Per germline, CDR1 SGHAT and CDR2 FQNNGV. The CDR3 spans 15 residues. V was pared by 1 base and J by 0 bases, with 7 bases between. Full variable domain (missing parts from reference TRBV11-2 and TRBJ2-1): EAGVAQSPRYKIIEKRQSVAFWCNPISGHATLYWYQQILGQGPKLLIQFQNNGVVDDSQLPKDRFSAERLKGVDSTLKIQPAKLEDSAVYLCASSLGSSSYNEQFFGPGTRLTVL.

This chain uses TRBV6-5 with TRBJ1-6, with 9 bases fitting TRBD1. From germline, CDR1 is MNHEY and CDR2 SVGAGI. J gave up 9 bases and V 6 bases, and 9 bases lay outside the gene matches. This CDR3 is 15 amino acids long. CDR3 DNA: TGTGCCAGCAGGATCACAGGGGGCTCGAGTTCACCCCTCCACTTT. Translation gives CASRITGGSSSPLHF.

The V gene is TRBV15, the J gene TRBJ1-1, with 7 bases fitting TRBD1. With 1 base clipped from V and 0 bases from J, the junction kept 2 bases outside the gene matches. The CDR3 spans 15 residues. Germline CDR1 reads LNHNV; CDR2 reads YYDKDF (reference sequence). The CDR3 sequence is CATSRAQGVNTEAFF. The CDR3 DNA sequence: TGTGCCACCAGCAGAGCCCAGGGGGTGAACACTGAAGCTTTCTTT.

The chain has TRBV12-3 or TRBV12-4 and TRBJ1-1, with D uncertain. The ends were cut back, 6 bases at V and 4 bases at J, with 6 bases in the middle. The CDR3 is 11 amino acids. In DNA, the CDR3 is TGTGCCAGCAGCCAAGCCACTGAAGCTTTCTTT. As protein: CASSQATEAFF.